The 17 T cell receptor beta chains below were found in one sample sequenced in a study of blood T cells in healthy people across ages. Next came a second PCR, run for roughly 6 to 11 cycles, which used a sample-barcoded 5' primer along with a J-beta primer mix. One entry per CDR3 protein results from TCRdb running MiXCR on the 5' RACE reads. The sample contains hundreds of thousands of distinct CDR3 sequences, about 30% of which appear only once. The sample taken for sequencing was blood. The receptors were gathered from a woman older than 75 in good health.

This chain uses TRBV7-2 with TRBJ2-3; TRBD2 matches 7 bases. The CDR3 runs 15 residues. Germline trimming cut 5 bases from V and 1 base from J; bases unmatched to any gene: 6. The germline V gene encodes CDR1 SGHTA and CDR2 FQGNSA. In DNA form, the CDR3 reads TGTACCAGCAGCCCCCTGGCGGGGGGCACAGATACGCAGTATTTT. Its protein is CTSSPLAGGTDTQYF.

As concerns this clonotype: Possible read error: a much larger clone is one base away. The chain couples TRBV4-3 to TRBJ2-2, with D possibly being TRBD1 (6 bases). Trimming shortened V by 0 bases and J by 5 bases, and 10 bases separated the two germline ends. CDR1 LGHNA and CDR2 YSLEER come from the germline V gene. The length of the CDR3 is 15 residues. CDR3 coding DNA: TGCGCCAGCAGCCAAGAACTACAGGGTACCGGGGAGCTGTTTTTT. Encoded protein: CASSQELQGTGELFF.

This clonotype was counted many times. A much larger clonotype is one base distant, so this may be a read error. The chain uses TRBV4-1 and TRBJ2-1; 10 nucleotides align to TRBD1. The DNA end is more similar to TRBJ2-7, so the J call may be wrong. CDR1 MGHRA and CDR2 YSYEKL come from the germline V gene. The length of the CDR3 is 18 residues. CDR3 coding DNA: TGCGCCAGCAGCCAACCCCGGGACAGGGGCGGCTCCTACAATGAGCAGTACTTC. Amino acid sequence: CASSQPRDRGGSYNEQYF.

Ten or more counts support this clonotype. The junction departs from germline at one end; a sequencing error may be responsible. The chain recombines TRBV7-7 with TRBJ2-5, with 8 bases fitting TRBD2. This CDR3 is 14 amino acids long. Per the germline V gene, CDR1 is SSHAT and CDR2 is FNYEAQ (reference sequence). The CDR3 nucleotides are TGTGCTAGCAGCTACGGGACTAGGGGAGAGACCCAGTACTTC. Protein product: CASSYGTRGETQYF.

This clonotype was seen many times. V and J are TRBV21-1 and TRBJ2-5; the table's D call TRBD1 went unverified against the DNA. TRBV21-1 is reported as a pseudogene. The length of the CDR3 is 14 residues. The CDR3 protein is CASIPKGGRETQYF. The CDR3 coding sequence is TGTGCCAGCATCCCGAAGGGGGGTAGAGAGACCCAGTACTTC.

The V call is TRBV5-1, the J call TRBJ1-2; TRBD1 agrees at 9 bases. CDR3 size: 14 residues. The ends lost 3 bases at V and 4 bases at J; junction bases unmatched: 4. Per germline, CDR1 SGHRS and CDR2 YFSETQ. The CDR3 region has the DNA TGCGCCAGCAGCTGGGGGACAGGGAGCTATGGCTACACCTTC. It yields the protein CASSWGTGSYGYTF. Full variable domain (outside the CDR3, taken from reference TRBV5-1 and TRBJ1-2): KAGVTQTPRYLIKTRGQQVTLSCSPISGHRSVSWYQQTPGQGLQFLFEYFSETQRNKGNFPGRFSGRQFSNSRSEMNVSTLELGDSALYLCASSWGTGSYGYTFGSGTRLTVV.

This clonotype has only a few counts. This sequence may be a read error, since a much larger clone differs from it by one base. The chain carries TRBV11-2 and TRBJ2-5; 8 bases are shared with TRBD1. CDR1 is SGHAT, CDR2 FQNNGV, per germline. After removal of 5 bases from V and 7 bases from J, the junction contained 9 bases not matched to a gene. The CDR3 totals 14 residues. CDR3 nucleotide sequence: TGTGCCAGCAGCCCCGGACAGGGATGGGGGACCCAGTACTTC. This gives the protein CASSPGQGWGTQYF.

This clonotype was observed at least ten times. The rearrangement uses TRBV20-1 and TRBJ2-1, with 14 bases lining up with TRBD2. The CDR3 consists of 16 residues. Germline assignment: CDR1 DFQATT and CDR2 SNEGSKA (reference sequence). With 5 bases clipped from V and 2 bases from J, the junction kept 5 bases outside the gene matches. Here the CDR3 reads CSAPRLAGGTYNEQFF. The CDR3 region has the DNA TGCAGTGCTCCTAGACTAGCGGGGGGGACCTACAATGAGCAGTTCTTC.

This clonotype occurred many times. The DNA of the CDR3 is TGTGCCAGCAGCCAAGCGCCAGCGGGGGTTCTCGACAATGAGCAGTTCTTC. Protein sequence: CASSQAPAGVLDNEQFF. This sequence joins TRBV3-1 and TRBJ2-1, with 8 bases fitting TRBD2. Germline V gene sequence: CDR1 LGHDT, CDR2 YNNKEL (reference sequence). V gave up 1 base and J gave up 5 bases; unmatched junction bases: 10. The CDR3 sequence is 17 residues long.

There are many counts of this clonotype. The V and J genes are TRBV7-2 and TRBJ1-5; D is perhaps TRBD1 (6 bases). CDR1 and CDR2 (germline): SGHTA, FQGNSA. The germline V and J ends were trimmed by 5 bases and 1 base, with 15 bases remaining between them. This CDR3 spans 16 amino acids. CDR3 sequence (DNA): TGTGCCAGCAGCCCTCGACAGGACCTGAGCAATCAGCCCCAGCATTTT. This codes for CASSPRQDLSNQPQHF.

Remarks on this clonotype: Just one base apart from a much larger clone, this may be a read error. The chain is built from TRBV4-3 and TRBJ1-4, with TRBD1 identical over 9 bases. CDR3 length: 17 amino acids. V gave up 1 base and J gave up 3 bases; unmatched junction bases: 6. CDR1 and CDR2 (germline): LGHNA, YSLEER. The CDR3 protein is CASSQGPQGAPNEKLFF. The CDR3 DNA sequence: TGCGCCAGCAGCCAAGGTCCACAGGGGGCACCTAATGAAAAACTGTTTTTT.

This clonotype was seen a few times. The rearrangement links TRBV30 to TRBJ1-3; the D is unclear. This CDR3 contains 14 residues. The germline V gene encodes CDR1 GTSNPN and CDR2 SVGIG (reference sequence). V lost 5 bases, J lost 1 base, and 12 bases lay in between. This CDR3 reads CAWGSWESGNTIYF. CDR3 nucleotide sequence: TGTGCCTGGGGCTCGTGGGAGTCTGGAAACACCATATATTTT.

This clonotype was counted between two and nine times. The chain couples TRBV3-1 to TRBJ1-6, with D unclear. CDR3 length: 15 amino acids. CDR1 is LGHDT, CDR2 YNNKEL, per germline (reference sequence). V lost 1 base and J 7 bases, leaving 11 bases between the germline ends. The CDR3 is CASSQVPGLNSPLHF. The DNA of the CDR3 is TGTGCCAGCAGCCAAGTACCGGGTTTGAATTCACCCCTCCACTTT.

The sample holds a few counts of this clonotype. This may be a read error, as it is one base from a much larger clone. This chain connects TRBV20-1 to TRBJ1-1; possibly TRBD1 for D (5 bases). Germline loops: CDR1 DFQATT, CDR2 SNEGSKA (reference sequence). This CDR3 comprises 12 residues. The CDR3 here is CRAQGGDTEAFF. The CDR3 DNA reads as TGCAGGGCTCAGGGTGGGGACACTGAAGCTTTCTTT.

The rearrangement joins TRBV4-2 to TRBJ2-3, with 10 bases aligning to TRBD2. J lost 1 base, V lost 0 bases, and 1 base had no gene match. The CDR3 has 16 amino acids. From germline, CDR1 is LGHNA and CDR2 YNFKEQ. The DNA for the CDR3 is TGTGCCAGCAGCCAAGATCTAGCGGGGGGCACAGATACGCAGTATTTT. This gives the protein CASSQDLAGGTDTQYF.

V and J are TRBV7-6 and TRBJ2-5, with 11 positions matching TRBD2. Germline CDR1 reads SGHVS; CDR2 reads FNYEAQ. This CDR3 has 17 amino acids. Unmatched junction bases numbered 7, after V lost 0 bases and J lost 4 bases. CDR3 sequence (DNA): TGTGCCAGCAGCTTAGCGCAGGGACTAGCGGTTGGAGAGACCCAGTACTTC. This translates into CASSLAQGLAVGETQYF. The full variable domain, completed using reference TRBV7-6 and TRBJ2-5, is GAGVSQSPRYKVTKRGQDVALRCDPISGHVSLYWYRQALGQGPEFLTYFNYEAQQDKSGLPNDRFSAERPEGSISTLTIQRTEQRDSAMYRCASSLAQGLAVGETQYFGPGTRLLVL.

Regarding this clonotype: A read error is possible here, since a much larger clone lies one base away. The CDR3 protein is CASSGAAVPYEQFF. The DNA of the CDR3 is TGTGCCAGCAGTGGCGCGGCAGTCCCCTACGAGCAGTTCTTC. J is TRBJ2-1 and V is TRBV6-1; D is ambiguous. Trimming took 4 bases from V and 10 from J, leaving 17 bases between them. Germline V lookup: CDR1 MNHNS, CDR2 SASEGT. CDR3 size: 14 residues.